These 6 T cell receptor beta chains were all obtained from the same sample, sequenced in a study of blood T cell repertoires in COVID-19 (dated by TCRdb to about 2020). Preparation of the library involved the immunoSEQ multiplex PCR assay. The table comes from immuneACCESS by way of TCRdb, which keeps in-frame sequences with V and J called. Part of the clones is missing from these tables; in studies checked, under half for an unresolved V gene and the rest for unknown reasons. This sample holds 35,000 to 55,000 clones; about 89% were observed only once. The ten most abundant clones make up less than 20% of the sample. Sequencing was done on a sample of peripheral blood. The receptors originated from a man aged 70 or older with active COVID-19.

The chain is built from TRBV9 and TRBJ1-2; 8 bases fit TRBD1. Germline values: CDR1 SGDLS, CDR2 YYNGEE. The CDR3 spans 14 residues. V was pared by 3 bases and J by 4 bases, with 5 bases of the junction left unmatched. DNA of the CDR3: TGTGCCAGCAGCGAGACCGGACAGGGCTATGGCTACACCTTC. It encodes CASSETGQGYGYTF.

The gene calls are TRBV5-1 and TRBJ2-7; D not certain. Trimming removed 0 bases at V and 6 bases at J, with 13 bases between. CDR1 is SGHRS and CDR2 is YFSETQ in the germline V gene. The CDR3 runs to 14 residues. CDR3 in amino acids: CASSLADDIPEQYF. The CDR3 region has the DNA TGCGCCAGCAGCTTGGCCGATGACATACCCGAGCAGTACTTC. Full variable domain (missing parts from reference TRBV5-1 and TRBJ2-7): KAGVTQTPRYLIKTRGQQVTLSCSPISGHRSVSWYQQTPGQGLQFLFEYFSETQRNKGNFPGRFSGRQFSNSRSEMNVSTLELGDSALYLCASSLADDIPEQYFGPGTRLTVT.

The CDR3 nucleotides are TGTGCCAGCAGCCGAGAACCTAGCGGGGGCTACTACGAGCAGTACTTC. Amino acid sequence: CASSREPSGGYYEQYF. V and J are TRBV4-2 and TRBJ2-7, with 10 positions matching TRBD2. V lost 4 bases to trimming and J lost 3 bases; unmatched junction nucleotides: 9. The germline V gene encodes CDR1 LGHNA and CDR2 YNFKEQ. This CDR3 region has 16 residues.

The chain couples TRBV9 to TRBJ2-7, with unresolved D. Trimming took off 0 bases at V and 5 bases at J, with 9 bases between the two ends. Germline CDR1 reads SGDLS; CDR2 reads YYNGEE. The CDR3 length is 13 residues. CDR3 in DNA: TGTGCCAGCAGCGTAGTGTCAGGCGACGAGCAGTACTTC. Translation gives CASSVVSGDEQYF.

The V call is TRBV27, the J call TRBJ2-2, with D possibly TRBD2 on 6 matching bases. The V gene lost 5 bases and the J gene lost 1 base, with 11 bases spanning the gap. The CDR3 spans 15 residues. CDR1 MNHEY and CDR2 SMNVEV come from the germline V gene (reference sequence). The CDR3 is CASSLGTWNTGELFF. The CDR3 coding sequence is TGTGCCAGCAGTCTCGGGACTTGGAACACCGGGGAGCTGTTTTTT.

The chain has TRBV11-2 and TRBJ2-2; TRBD2 matches 10 bases. The V segment lost 7 bases and the J segment 5 bases; nucleotides outside the gene matches: 7. The CDR3 runs to 15 residues. The germline gives CDR1 SGHAT, CDR2 FQNNGV. The CDR3 sequence is CASNLAGETTGELFF. The CDR3 nucleotides read TGTGCCAGCAACCTAGCGGGGGAGACGACCGGGGAGCTGTTTTTT.